The 7 T cell receptor beta chains below come from one sample, sequenced in a study of T-cell reconstitution after alpha-beta-depleted transplantation in children. Researchers prepared the TCRbeta library using unique molecular identifiers, the study reports. TCRdb fed the PCR reads into MiXCR, producing one record per CDR3 protein. The table shows 600,000 to 800,000 distinct CDR3 sequences, with roughly 14% occurring only once. The source material was PBMCs, sampled before TCRalphabeta/CD19-depleted stem cell transplant. All receptors come from a girl aged 2 to 10 with congenital amegakaryocytic thrombocytopenia, due to receive a stem cell transplant.

The table lists this clonotype with a few counts. V and J are TRBV18 and TRBJ1-1; 7 bases line up with TRBD1. In germline, CDR1 is KGHSH, CDR2 LQKENI. V dropped 3 bases and J dropped 0; count of bases not matched to a gene: 7. The CDR3 is 16 residues long. The CDR3 loop is CASSPSGQRMNTEAFF. As DNA, the CDR3 is TGTGCCAGCTCACCTTCGGGACAGAGAATGAACACTGAAGCTTTCTTT.

This chain connects TRBV18 to TRBJ1-3; no reliable D call. From germline, CDR1 is KGHSH and CDR2 LQKENI. The CDR3 consists of 16 residues. Trimming took off 3 bases at V and 0 bases at J, with 12 bases between the two ends. The CDR3 nucleotides are TGTGCCAGCTCACCCAGTAGTACCCGCTCTGGAAACACCATATATTTT. This encodes CASSPSSTRSGNTIYF.

This clonotype was observed a handful of times. The chain is built from TRBV12-3 or TRBV12-4 and TRBJ2-7; no definite D call. The CDR3 runs to 13 residues. V lost 6 bases, J lost 5 bases, and 14 bases lay in between. DNA for the CDR3: TGTGCCAGCAGCCGGGTCCCGTGGGACGAGCAGTACTTC. This translates into CASSRVPWDEQYF.

The table lists this clonotype with many counts. This chain connects TRBV25-1 to TRBJ1-2; perhaps TRBD1 as D (5 bases). The CDR3 has 13 residues. CDR1 is MGHDK, CDR2 SYGVNS, per germline. The V gene lost 0 bases and the J gene lost 8 bases, with 10 bases spanning the gap. For the CDR3, the DNA is TGTGCCAGCAGTGAATATGGGGGGTACGGCTACACCTTC. This gives the protein CASSEYGGYGYTF.

This clonotype has ten or more counts. CDR3: CSVEAAGETYEQYF. CDR3 bases: TGCAGCGTTGAAGCAGCGGGTGAGACCTACGAGCAGTACTTC. V usage is TRBV29-1 and J usage is TRBJ2-7; tentative D call: TRBD2 (6 bases). The V gene lost 1 base and the J gene lost 2 bases, with 12 bases spanning the gap. CDR1 is SQVTM, CDR2 ANQGSEA, per germline. This CDR3 spans 14 amino acids.

This clonotype was observed at least ten times. The gene calls are TRBV20-1 and TRBJ2-1; no clear D. The CDR3 spans 12 residues. Looked up from germline, CDR1 is DFQATT and CDR2 is SNEGSKA (reference sequence). Here the CDR3 DNA reads TGCAGCTGTCTCCCTGGGGACAATGAGCAGTTCTTC. This sequence encodes CSCLPGDNEQFF.

This clonotype showed up just a few times. The chain uses TRBV5-6 and TRBJ2-1; TRBD1 matches at 9 bases. J lost 1 base, V lost 5 bases, and 7 bases had no gene match. CDR1 SGHDT and CDR2 YYEEEE come from the germline V gene. There are 16 residues in the CDR3. In DNA form, the CDR3 reads TGTGCCAGCAGACGATGGGACAGGGATTCCTACAATGAGCAGTTCTTC. It codes for CASRRWDRDSYNEQFF.